The 9 T cell receptor beta chains below come from one sample, sequenced in a study of T cell changes during pregnancy in multiple sclerosis. Sequencing used immunoSEQ multiplex PCR; TCRdb keeps in-frame clones, though not all of them. The table shows 30,000 to 35,000 clones, with around 90% occurring only once. The sample here was CD8+ T cells from peripheral blood mononuclear cells, taken in the third trimester of pregnancy. The receptors were sampled from a female donor with multiple sclerosis, enrolled in a pregnancy study.

The genes are TRBV9 and TRBJ2-3; no definite D call. Between the trimmed V and J ends, which lost 0 bases and 1 base, there was a span of 6 bases. The length of the CDR3 is 14 residues. Germline-derived CDR1 and CDR2 are SGDLS and YYNGEE. The CDR3 reads CASSVDGGTDTQYF. As DNA, the CDR3 is TGTGCCAGCAGCGTAGACGGAGGCACAGATACGCAGTATTTT.

The rearrangement uses TRBV5-3 and TRBJ2-7, with 12 positions matching TRBD2. TRBV5-3 is known as an ORF, though its function is uncertain. Trimming removed 4 bases from V and 3 bases from J; junction bases left unmatched: 8. This CDR3 region has 16 residues. The CDR3 nucleotides are TGTGCCAGAAGCACCGGACCGACTAGCGGGAGCTACGAGCAGTACTTC. Protein sequence: CARSTGPTSGSYEQYF.

The CDR3 loop is CASSRGTRPYNEQFF. The CDR3 region has the DNA TGTGCCAGCAGTAGGGGGACAAGGCCTTACAATGAGCAGTTCTTC. This sequence joins TRBV27 and TRBJ2-1; D is perhaps TRBD1 (6 bases). The CDR3 is 15 amino acids. The germline CDR1 and CDR2 sequences are MNHEY and SMNVEV (reference sequence). V gave up 5 bases and J gave up 4 bases, with 15 bases separating them.

This chain joins TRBV11-2 and TRBJ2-1, with a weak D call TRBD1 (6 bases). Germline lookup yields CDR1 SGHAT and CDR2 FQNNGV. This CDR3 spans 18 amino acids. The V end was cut by 4 bases, the J end by 3 bases, with 22 bases between. CDR3 sequence: CASSSAPNRELIYNEQFF. The CDR3 nucleotides are TGTGCCAGCAGCTCCGCACCCAACAGGGAACTCATCTACAATGAGCAGTTCTTC.

The CDR3 DNA reads TGTGCCAGTAGTCTCAGCGAAACCTATGGCTACACCTTC. It encodes CASSLSETYGYTF. V is TRBV19 and J is TRBJ1-2; D call uncertain. CDR3 length: 13 amino acids. In germline, CDR1 is LNHDA, CDR2 SQIVND (reference sequence). Between the trimmed V and J ends, which lost 5 bases and 4 bases, there was a span of 11 bases.

The chain has TRBV13 and TRBJ1-1, with D possibly being TRBD1 (5 bases). Germline loops: CDR1 PRHDT, CDR2 FYEKMQ (reference sequence). Trimming took 0 bases from V and 11 from J, leaving 10 bases between them. CDR3 size: 12 residues. CDR3 DNA sequence: TGTGCCAGCAGCTTAGGGGGGCTGGGCGCTTTCTTT. Protein product: CASSLGGLGAFF. Looking up the rest from reference TRBV13 and TRBJ1-1 gives the full variable domain: AAGVIQSPRHLIKEKRETATLKCYPIPRHDTVYWYQQGPGQDPQFLISFYEKMQSDKGSIPDRFSAQQFSDYHSELNMSSLELGDSALYFCASSLGGLGAFFGQGTRLTVV.

The CDR3, as DNA: TGTGCCAGCAGTCCGATCGACTATGTCAAAAACATTCAGTACTTC. It codes for CASSPIDYVKNIQYF. This chain uses TRBV6-6 with TRBJ2-4, with TRBD2 as a possible D gene (5 bases). The ends were cut back, 5 bases at V and 3 bases at J, with 14 bases in the middle. The CDR3 runs to 15 residues. Germline V gene data show CDR1 as MNHNY and CDR2 as SVGAGI (reference sequence).

V is TRBV25-1 and J is TRBJ2-5; D possibly corresponds to TRBD2 (5 bases). CDR1 is MGHDK, CDR2 SYGVNS, per germline. This CDR3 spans 12 amino acids. With 4 bases removed from V and 7 bases from J, the gap between germline ends came to 10 bases. CDR3 residues: CASSGRVGTQYF. As DNA, the CDR3 is TGTGCCAGCAGTGGGCGGGTTGGGACCCAGTACTTC.

The chain has TRBV7-2 and TRBJ2-3; maybe TRBD2 (7 bases). This CDR3 is 15 amino acids long. Trimming took 8 bases from V and 6 from J, leaving 21 bases between them. The germline V gene has CDR1 SGHTA and CDR2 FQGNSA. The CDR3 coding sequence is TGTGCCAGCGTCCCCGGGCCCCCGGGGGGCGATACGCAGTATTTT. It is translated as CASVPGPPGGDTQYF.